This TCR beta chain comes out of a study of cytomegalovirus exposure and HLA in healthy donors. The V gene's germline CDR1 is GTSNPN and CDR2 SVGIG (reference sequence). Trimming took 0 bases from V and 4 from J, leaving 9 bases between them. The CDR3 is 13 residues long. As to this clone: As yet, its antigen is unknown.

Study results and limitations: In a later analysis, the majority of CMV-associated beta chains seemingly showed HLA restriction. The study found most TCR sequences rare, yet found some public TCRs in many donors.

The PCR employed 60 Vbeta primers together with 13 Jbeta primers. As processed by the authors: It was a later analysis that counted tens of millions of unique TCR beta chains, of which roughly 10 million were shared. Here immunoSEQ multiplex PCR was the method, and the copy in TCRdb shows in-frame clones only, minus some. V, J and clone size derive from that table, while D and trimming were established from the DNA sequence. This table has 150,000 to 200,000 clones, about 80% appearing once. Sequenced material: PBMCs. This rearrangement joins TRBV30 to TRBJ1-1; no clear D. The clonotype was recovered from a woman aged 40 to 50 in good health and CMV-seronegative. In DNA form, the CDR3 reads TGTGCCTGGAGTGTACGGGTAGGCACTGAAGCTTTCTTT. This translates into CAWSVRVGTEAFF.